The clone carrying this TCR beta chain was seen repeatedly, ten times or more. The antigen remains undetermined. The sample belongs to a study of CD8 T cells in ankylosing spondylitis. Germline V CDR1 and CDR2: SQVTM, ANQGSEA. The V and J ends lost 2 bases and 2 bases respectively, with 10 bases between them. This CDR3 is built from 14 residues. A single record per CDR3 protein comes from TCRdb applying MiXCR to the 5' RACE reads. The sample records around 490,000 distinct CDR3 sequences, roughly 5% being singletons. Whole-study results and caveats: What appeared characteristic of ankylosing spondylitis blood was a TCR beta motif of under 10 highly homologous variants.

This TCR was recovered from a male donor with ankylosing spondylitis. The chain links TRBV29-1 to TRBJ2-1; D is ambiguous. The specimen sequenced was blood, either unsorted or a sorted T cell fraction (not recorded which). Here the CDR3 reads CSVESRWAYNEQFF. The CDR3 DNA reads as TGCAGCGTTGAAAGTCGGTGGGCCTACAATGAGCAGTTCTTC.